A single sample gave rise to the 19 T cell receptor beta chains below, sequenced in a study of PD-L1 blockade in urothelial cancer. Time point indicated: pretreatment peripheral blood. Clones were sequenced by immunoSEQ multiplex PCR, and TCRdb holds only the in-frame ones, with some missing. The sample carries around 45,000 clones, around four fifths recorded once. The sample was PBMCs, taken around atezolizumab (anti-PD-L1) treatment. These receptors all stem from a man aged 50-60 years with urothelial cancer.

The chain couples TRBV5-1 to TRBJ2-1; TRBD1 aligns across 7 bases. Trimming removed 1 base from V and 5 bases from J; junction bases left unmatched: 3. Germline V gene lookup returns CDR1 SGHRS and CDR2 YFSETQ. The CDR3 length is 14 residues. The CDR3: CASSLRDRDNEQFF. The CDR3 DNA follows: TGCGCCAGCAGCTTGCGAGACAGGGACAATGAGCAGTTCTTC.

The J gene is TRBJ1-2, the V gene TRBV5-4; D gene uncertain. This CDR3 has 16 amino acids. The germline V and J ends were trimmed by 4 bases and 0 bases, with 16 bases remaining between them. Germline CDR1 SGHNT, CDR2 YYREEE (reference sequence). The DNA of the CDR3 is TGTGCCAGCAGCGGGTCCCGGCGGGGTTCTAACTATGGCTACACCTTC. Its protein is CASSGSRRGSNYGYTF.

There are a few counts of this clone. The V and J genes are TRBV2 and TRBJ1-6; tentative D call: TRBD1 (5 bases). The CDR3 spans 13 residues. V was trimmed by 5 bases and J by 7 bases, leaving 9 bases between them. CDR1 SNHLY and CDR2 FYNNEI come from the germline V gene. CDR3 DNA sequence: TGTGCCAGCAGTTGGGACTCAAATTCACCCCTCCACTTT. Amino acids: CASSWDSNSPLHF.

V and J are TRBV9 and TRBJ1-4; 7 bases map to TRBD1. This CDR3 has 14 residues. The V gene end was trimmed by 7 bases and the J gene end by 7 bases; junction bases not matched to a gene: 10. CDR1 and CDR2 (germline): SGDLS, YYNGEE. The CDR3 region is CASGDSLRGEKLFF. In DNA, the CDR3 is TGTGCCAGCGGGGACAGCCTGAGGGGTGAAAAACTGTTTTTT.

V is TRBV5-1 and J is TRBJ2-3; 8 bases line up with TRBD2. Trimming at V came to 4 bases and at J to 5 bases, leaving 9 bases not matched to a gene. The germline V gene encodes CDR1 SGHRS and CDR2 YFSETQ. The CDR3 has 15 residues. The CDR3: CASSRLGGDGDTQYF. The CDR3 DNA is TGCGCCAGCAGCCGCCTCGGGGGGGACGGAGATACGCAGTATTTT.

The V and J genes are TRBV5-1 and TRBJ2-5, with 11 positions matching TRBD2. Germline trimming cut 4 bases from V and 1 base from J; bases unmatched to any gene: 6. Germline CDR1 and CDR2: SGHRS and YFSETQ. This CDR3 is 16 amino acids long. CDR3: CASSAGGTSGQETQYF. Written as DNA, the CDR3 is TGCGCCAGCAGCGCCGGAGGGACTAGCGGCCAAGAGACCCAGTACTTC.

This clone showed up just once. The chain links TRBV14 to TRBJ2-5, with 7 bases fitting TRBD2. This CDR3 is 16 amino acids long. The J segment lost 5 bases and the V segment lost 4 bases, leaving 13 bases of the junction unmatched. Per the germline V gene, CDR1 is SGHDN and CDR2 is FVKESK. CDR3: CASSLGRSSGTETQYF. As DNA, the CDR3 is TGTGCCAGCAGCCTGGGAAGGAGCAGCGGGACGGAGACCCAGTACTTC.

The chain employs TRBV18 and TRBJ2-7, with a tentative D call TRBD2 (5 bases). This CDR3 has 11 residues. V lost 2 bases and J lost 9, with 8 bases in between. Germline V gene data show CDR1 as KGHSH and CDR2 as LQKENI. In DNA, the CDR3 is TGTGCCAGCTCACCAGGAGGTAGGCAGTACGTC. Protein sequence: CASSPGGRQYV.

The chain is built from TRBV9 and TRBJ1-3; maybe TRBD1 (5 bases). V lost 0 bases and J 0 bases, leaving 7 bases between the germline ends. The CDR3 length is 15 residues. Germline V gene data show CDR1 as SGDLS and CDR2 as YYNGEE. DNA for the CDR3: TGTGCCAGCAGCGTAGAAGACAGCTCTGGAAACACCATATATTTT. This sequence encodes CASSVEDSSGNTIYF.

About this clone itself: The DNA is omitted, as the CDR3 cannot be located on it reliably, and the CDR3 follows TCRdb's listing. This chain links TRBV5-1 with TRBJ2-1; TRBD1 is taken as the D call from the table, unchecked against the DNA. Germline loops: CDR1 SGHRS, CDR2 YFSETQ. The CDR3 is 14 amino acids long, termini counted. CDR3: CASSSSAGHNEQFF.

The chain links TRBV27 to TRBJ2-1; D unresolved. Germline CDR1 is MNHEY and CDR2 is SMNVEV (reference sequence). V was shortened by 0 bases and J by 8 bases, with 11 bases between the two germline ends. CDR3 length: 14 amino acids. The CDR3, as DNA: TGTGCCAGCAGTTTATCGCGGCCACCCGATGAGCAGTTCTTC. Translated: CASSLSRPPDEQFF.

The chain joins TRBV7-9 to TRBJ1-1; weak D call: TRBD1 (6 bases). The CDR3 has 14 residues. The germline V gene has CDR1 SEHNR and CDR2 FQNEAQ (reference sequence). The V end was cut by 4 bases, the J end by 0 bases, with 9 bases between. CDR3 in amino acids: CASSYDRMNTEAFF. The CDR3 nucleotides are TGTGCCAGCAGCTACGACAGGATGAACACTGAAGCTTTCTTT.

V and J are TRBV19 and TRBJ1-4; D is ambiguous. Germline assignment: CDR1 LNHDA and CDR2 SQIVND (reference sequence). CDR3 length: 13 amino acids. Trimming removed 4 bases at V and 8 bases at J, with 11 bases between. CDR3 bases: TGTGCCAGTAGTACAATCAGGTGGGAAAAACTGTTTTTT. Its translation is CASSTIRWEKLFF.

This rearrangement joins TRBV18 to TRBJ1-4; D may be TRBD1 (5 bases). The CDR3 runs to 14 residues. Germline loops: CDR1 KGHSH, CDR2 LQKENI. Between the trimmed V and J ends, which lost 8 bases and 2 bases, there was a span of 12 bases. The CDR3 bases are TGTGCCAGCGGCCCAGGGTCCACTAATGAAAAACTGTTTTTT. Its translation is CASGPGSTNEKLFF.

This clone came up once. The chain joins TRBV14 to TRBJ1-1; D may be TRBD1 (6 bases). In germline, CDR1 is SGHDN, CDR2 FVKESK. This CDR3 is 13 amino acids long. Trimming removed 6 bases at V and 2 bases at J, with 10 bases between. Written as DNA, the CDR3 is TGTGCCAGCAGGTCCAGGGGAAACACTGAAGCTTTCTTT. It specifies CASRSRGNTEAFF.

The J gene is TRBJ2-5, the V gene TRBV7-2; 15 bases are a match to TRBD2. CDR1 is SGHTA and CDR2 is FQGNSA in the germline V gene. The CDR3 length is 17 residues. After removal of 7 bases from V and 1 base from J, the junction contained 7 bases not matched to a gene. The CDR3 DNA reads as TGTGCCAGCAAACCCGGACTAGCGGGAGGGACCCAAGAGACCCAGTACTTC. Translated, it gives CASKPGLAGGTQETQYF.

The J gene is TRBJ1-6, the V gene TRBV2; 7 nucleotides agree with TRBD1. This CDR3 contains 14 residues. The trim removed 5 bases at V and 7 bases at J, leaving 5 bases unmatched. Germline V gives CDR1 SNHLY, CDR2 FYNNEI. The CDR3 nucleotides read TGTGCCAGCAGTTCGGGACAGATGAATTCACCCCTCCACTTT. Residues: CASSSGQMNSPLHF.

V and J are TRBV5-1 and TRBJ2-1; 13 positions agree with TRBD2. J lost 4 bases, V lost 4 bases, and 5 bases had no gene match. The CDR3 sequence is 16 residues long. Germline CDR1 SGHRS, CDR2 YFSETQ. As DNA, the CDR3 is TGCGCCAGCAGCCCGAGGGGACTAGCGGGGTACAATGAGCAGTTCTTC. This gives the protein CASSPRGLAGYNEQFF. The full variable domain, its missing parts supplied by reference TRBV5-1 and TRBJ2-1, is KAGVTQTPRYLIKTRGQQVTLSCSPISGHRSVSWYQQTPGQGLQFLFEYFSETQRNKGNFPGRFSGRQFSNSRSEMNVSTLELGDSALYLCASSPRGLAGYNEQFFGPGTRLTVL.

The chain joins TRBV18 to TRBJ1-5, with 10 bases identical to TRBD1. The CDR3 is 15 residues long. Germline CDR1 is KGHSH and CDR2 is LQKENI. After removal of 2 bases from V and 2 bases from J, the junction contained 0 bases not matched to a gene. Here the CDR3 reads CASSPGTGGNQPQHF. The CDR3 nucleotides read TGTGCCAGCTCACCAGGGACAGGGGGCAATCAGCCCCAGCATTTT.